Below, 7 T cell receptor beta chains from the same sample are listed, as sequenced in a study of beta chain features in type 1 diabetes. Overall study findings and caveats: Researchers report that Type 1 diabetes patients had moderately but significantly shorter TCRB CDR3s across all four CD4+ subsets.

Investigators reverse transcribed all isolated RNA, so they sequenced expressed TCRB transcripts. Generated by immunoSEQ multiplex PCR, the TCRdb table keeps only in-frame clones and is missing some. The sample contains fewer than 300,000 clones, about 20% of which appear only once. Their antigens are not known. Sequencing was performed on naive CD4+ T cells from blood. Source of these receptors: a woman in her thirties or forties with type 1 diabetes.

The chain carries TRBV4-3 and TRBJ1-3; tentative D call: TRBD1 (6 bases). In germline, CDR1 is LGHNA, CDR2 YSLEER. The CDR3 has 15 amino acids. V lost 3 bases and J 2 bases, leaving 11 bases between the germline ends. For the CDR3, the DNA is TGCGCCAGCAGCCACCCAACAGGGACTGGAAACACCATATATTTT. Protein sequence: CASSHPTGTGNTIYF.

V gene TRBV11-3 combines with J gene TRBJ2-5; 11 positions match TRBD2. This CDR3 is 17 amino acids long. J was trimmed by 2 bases and V by 0 bases; bases with no gene match: 5. Looked up from germline, CDR1 is SGHNT and CDR2 is YENEEA. In DNA, the CDR3 is TGTGCCAGCAGCTTAGATCCTAGCGGGGGGTATCAAGAGACCCAGTACTTC. Its translation is CASSLDPSGGYQETQYF.

This clone was recorded a few times. The CDR3: CATSRQGAEDSPLHF. CDR3 in DNA: TGTGCCACCAGCAGACAGGGGGCAGAGGATTCACCCCTCCACTTT. The rearrangement uses TRBV15 and TRBJ1-6; TRBD1 matches 8 bases. The CDR3 consists of 15 residues. V shed 2 bases and J 8 bases; nucleotides not matched to a gene: 5. From germline, CDR1 is LNHNV and CDR2 YYDKDF (reference sequence).

The chain uses TRBV11-2 and TRBJ1-1; D not certain. This CDR3 is built from 13 residues. Between the trimmed V and J ends, which lost 1 base and 0 bases, there was a span of 3 bases. Germline V gene data show CDR1 as SGHAT and CDR2 as FQNNGV. CDR3 in amino acids: CASSLVLNTEAFF. The CDR3 DNA sequence: TGTGCCAGCAGCTTAGTCTTGAACACTGAAGCTTTCTTT.

The rearrangement joins TRBV6-6 to TRBJ2-1, with 7 bases that match TRBD1. The germline gives CDR1 MNHNY, CDR2 SVGAGI (reference sequence). The V segment lost 5 bases and the J segment 4 bases; nucleotides outside the gene matches: 11. CDR3 size: 16 residues. CDR3 in amino acids: CASSPPVRGRYNEQFF. In nucleotides, the CDR3 is TGTGCCAGCAGTCCCCCGGTCAGGGGGAGATACAATGAGCAGTTCTTC.

This clone was found a few times. V gene TRBV30 combines with J gene TRBJ2-7, with 7 bases aligning to TRBD1. J was trimmed by 7 bases and V by 6 bases; bases with no gene match: 12. CDR3 length equals 13 residues. Germline V gene sequence: CDR1 GTSNPN, CDR2 SVGIG (reference sequence). The CDR3 reads CACVGQALGEQYF. For the CDR3, the DNA is TGTGCCTGTGTAGGACAGGCACTCGGGGAGCAGTACTTC.

The chain joins TRBV29-1 to TRBJ2-3; 7 bases map to TRBD2. The CDR3 has 12 residues. V lost 7 bases and J lost 2; bases outside the gene matches: 3. The germline gives CDR1 SQVTM, CDR2 ANQGSEA. The CDR3 nucleotides are TGCAGCGCCGGGGGGTTCACAGATACGCAGTATTTT. It translates to CSAGGFTDTQYF.